This T cell receptor (beta chain) was sequenced in a study of PD-1 blockade in classical Hodgkin lymphoma (dated by TCRdb to 2020 to 2022). As for the study more broadly: Nivolumab dosing was 3 mg/kg intravenously every 2 weeks, continuing until either disease progression or unacceptable toxicity. The study used CyTOF and TCR beta sequencing to define a peripheral blood immune signature of response to PD-1 blockade in classical Hodgkin lymphoma.

Study-level results and caveats: A significant rise by C4D1 was seen in CD4+ but not CD8+ TCR diversity (p=0.0027 vs p=0.16), with the rise being most apparent in complete responders (p=0.02). Baseline TCR diversity was reported to be lower in newly diagnosed patients than in healthy donors and to be lower still in relapsed/refractory patients. Only a single clinical trial cohort was studied, and what caused the repertoire differences, possibly disease activity or prior therapy, remained undefined. Trial patients with a complete response had baseline diversity similar to that of newly diagnosed patients, while partial responders and progressors had significantly lower diversity. Patients starting nivolumab less than 1 year after ASCT had lower diversity and were excluded from later analyses to avoid confounding by immune reconstitution.

The Qiagen DNeasy kit was used to extract genomic DNA both from unsorted PBMCs and from the negatively selected CD4+ and CD8+ fractions. Amplification of TCR beta CDR3 regions was done by immunoSEQ multiplex PCR with primers that anneal to V and J segments. A synthetic immune receptor repertoire was used to minimize amplification bias, and any residual bias was removed computationally once sequencing was done. The original pipeline was this. Repertoire diversity was quantified as the Shannon entropy index using custom Python scripts. Unsorted, CD4+ and CD8+ repertoires were examined separately, except in combined analyses, for which CD4+ and CD8+ sequences were merged in silico. Clonal expansion was defined as a frequency increase of at least 2-fold after treatment compared with C1D1, and clones undetected at baseline were assigned a pseudocount of 0.5. Clones with 0 or 1 copy at C1D1 were classified as singleton clones, and clones with 2 or more copies were classified as non-singleton clones. Clones expanded in unsorted samples were annotated as CD4+, CD8+ or unknown by matching protein sequences in sorted samples from the same patient. Wilcoxon tests were applied to paired samples to test diversity changes from C1D1 to C4D1. Sourced from immuneACCESS, this table was stored by TCRdb with only in-frame sequences that have V and J called. A share of the clones is absent; for the studies checked, an unresolved V gene accounts for under half, and the remainder has no known explanation. That table supplies the V and J calls and clone size; D and trimming were determined from the DNA. This sample comprises around 35,000 clones, approximately 65% of them detected only once. The ten largest make up approximately 4% of the sample.

The intended sense of this specimen's time point label: cycle 4 day 1 (C4D1), after less than seven weeks of nivolumab. Every trial patient had relapsed after autologous stem cell transplantation, and cohorts A, B and C differed in prior brentuximab vedotin exposure. A total of approximately 51 patients with relapsed/refractory classical Hodgkin lymphoma made up the trial cohort, and each patient's best overall response was complete response, partial response or progressive disease. Trial patients were treated with single-agent nivolumab in the multi-cohort phase II CheckMate 205 trial. An independent review committee assessed best overall response by applying the 2007 International Working Group response criteria. PBMCs from the trial were collected at three points: immediately before nivolumab initiation (C1D1), and during therapy at cycle 2 day 1 and cycle 4 day 1. Peripheral blood was collected in 8 mL Vacutainer Cell Preparation Tubes, from which PBMCs were isolated by centrifugation and then cryopreserved.

Looking up the germline V gene (reference sequence) yields CDR1 LNHDA and CDR2 SQIVND. Between the V and J ends, shortened by 3 bases and 2 bases respectively, the junction contains 14 bases. The CDR3 starts with the cysteine, ends with the phenylalanine, and has 15 residues. Only the CDR3 part of the read is kept: 45 bases, read in frame from the first base. A word on this clone: What this receptor recognizes is not known. Per-base quality was not reported, and no clone a single base away is much larger than it.

The clonotype comes from a human donor with classical Hodgkin lymphoma. Recombination joined TRBV19 with TRBJ2-7; TRBD2 is possibly the D segment (6 matching bases). Specimen: peripheral blood mononuclear cells (PBMCs), collected before the fourth cycle of nivolumab. The CDR3 has the sequence CASSILPGATYEQYF. The nucleotide sequence reads TGTGCCAGTAGTATCCTTCCGGGAGCAACCTACGAGCAGTACTTC.